The present entry profiles one T cell receptor beta chain with its context. This specimen comes from a study of blood T cell repertoires in COVID-19. Overall study: In each case, the material was cDNA or gDNA derived from T cells, B-cell-depleted T cells, or PBMCs.

Original analysis: From reference gene primer amplification, estimates of nucleated cell counts were derived. Clones were read by immunoSEQ multiplex PCR, and TCRdb kept only the in-frame ones, dropping some. Clone size and V and J calls were adopted from that table, with D and trimming inferred from the DNA. The sample consists of some 120,000 clones, approximately 90% of them appearing once. The germline CDR1 and CDR2 sequences are SQVTM and ANQGSEA. CDR3 length: 13 residues. V was clipped by 5 bases and J by 0 bases, with 8 bases between them. Sequenced input: peripheral blood. The chain uses TRBV29-1 and TRBJ1-5; D gene unclear. The TCR originated in a man between 65 and 85 years old with active or convalescent COVID-19. The CDR3 DNA reads as TGCAGCGTTCGAACAAGTAGCAATCAGCCCCAGCATTTT. Translation gives CSVRTSSNQPQHF.